The present entry profiles one T cell receptor (beta chain) with its context. Its target is unknown. PCR involved 60 Vbeta and 13 Jbeta primers. Sequenced by immunoSEQ multiplex PCR; TCRdb stores in-frame clones only, minus some. The data hold roughly 120,000 clones, with over 8.5% observed a single time. The V gene's germline CDR1 is SGHRS and CDR2 YFSETQ. The CDR3 runs to 14 residues. V gave up 3 bases and J gave up 0 bases, with 6 bases separating them. The record originates from a study of cytomegalovirus exposure and HLA in healthy donors. Study overall: A prior analysis found about 110 million unique TCR beta sequences from 150 million to 200 million T cells. Study-level findings and limits: Presence/absence analyses supposed approximately even sequencing depth among donors. In vitro checks showed that a few CMV-associated chains really do target CMV antigens.

The sample was PBMCs. The clonotype comes from a woman between 35 and 50 years old in good health and CMV-seropositive. The chain uses TRBV5-1 and TRBJ2-2; the D is unclear. The CDR3 loop reads CASSSTSNTGELFF. Written as DNA, the CDR3 is TGCGCCAGCAGCTCGACATCGAACACCGGGGAGCTGTTTTTT. The full variable domain, completed using reference TRBV5-1 and TRBJ2-2, is KAGVTQTPRYLIKTRGQQVTLSCSPISGHRSVSWYQQTPGQGLQFLFEYFSETQRNKGNFPGRFSGRQFSNSRSEMNVSTLELGDSALYLCASSSTSNTGELFFGEGSRLTVL.